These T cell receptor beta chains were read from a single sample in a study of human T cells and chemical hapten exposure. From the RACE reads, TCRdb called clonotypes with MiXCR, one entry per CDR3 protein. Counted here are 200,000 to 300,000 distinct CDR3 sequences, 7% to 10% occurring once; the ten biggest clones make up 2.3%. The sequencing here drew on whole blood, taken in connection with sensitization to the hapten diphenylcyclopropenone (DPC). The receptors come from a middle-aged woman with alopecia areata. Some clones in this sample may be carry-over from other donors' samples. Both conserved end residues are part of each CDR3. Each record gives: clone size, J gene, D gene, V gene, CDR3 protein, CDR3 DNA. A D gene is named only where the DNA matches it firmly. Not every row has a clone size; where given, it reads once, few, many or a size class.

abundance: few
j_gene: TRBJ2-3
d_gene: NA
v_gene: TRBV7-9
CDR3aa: CASSLFWQASADTQYF
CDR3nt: TGTGCCAGCAGCTTATTTTGGCAAGCAAGTGCAGATACGCAGTATTTT

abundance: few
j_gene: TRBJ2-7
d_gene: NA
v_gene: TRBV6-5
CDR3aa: CASSPNRAPYEQYF
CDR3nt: TGTGCCAGCAGTCCGAACAGGGCACCCTACGAGCAGTACTTC

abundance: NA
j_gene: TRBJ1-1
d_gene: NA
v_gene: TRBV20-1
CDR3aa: CSARDWSKGDTEAFF
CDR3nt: TGCAGTGCTAGAGATTGGTCGAAGGGGGACACTGAAGCTTTCTTT

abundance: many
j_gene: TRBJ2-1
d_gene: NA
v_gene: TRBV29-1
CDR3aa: CSVLPLGEQFF
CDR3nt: TGCAGCGTACTTCCCCTAGGTGAGCAGTTCTTC

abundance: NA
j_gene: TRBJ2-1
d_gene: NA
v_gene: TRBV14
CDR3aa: CASSQDTVLGEWNEQFF
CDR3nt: TGTGCCAGCAGCCAAGATACTGTCCTGGGGGAATGGAATGAGCAGTTCTTC

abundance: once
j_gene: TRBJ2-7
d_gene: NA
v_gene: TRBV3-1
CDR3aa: CASSQPHEGSYEQYF
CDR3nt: TGTGCCAGCAGCCAACCGCACGAGGGGTCCTACGAGCAGTACTTC

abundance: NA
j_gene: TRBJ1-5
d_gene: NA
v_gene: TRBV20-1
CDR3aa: CSASFGGRINQPQHF
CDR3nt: TGCAGTGCTAGTTTTGGGGGACGGATTAATCAGCCCCAGCATTTT

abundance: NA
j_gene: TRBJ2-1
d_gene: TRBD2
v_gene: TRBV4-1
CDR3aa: CASSHHPGLAPYNEQFF
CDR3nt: TGCGCCAGCAGCCACCATCCCGGACTAGCGCCGTACAATGAGCAGTTCTTC

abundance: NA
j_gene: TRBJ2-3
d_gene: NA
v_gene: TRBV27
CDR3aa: CASWYRAISSTDTQYF
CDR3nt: TGTGCCAGCTGGTACAGAGCGATCTCTAGCACAGATACGCAGTATTTT

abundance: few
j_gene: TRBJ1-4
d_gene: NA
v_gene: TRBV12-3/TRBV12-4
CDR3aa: CASAGYHYEKLFF
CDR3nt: TGTGCCAGTGCCGGGTATCATTACGAAAAACTGTTTTTT

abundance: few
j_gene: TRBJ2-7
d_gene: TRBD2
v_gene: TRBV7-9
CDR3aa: CASSSGLAGGIEQYF
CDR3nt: TGTGCCAGCAGCTCCGGACTAGCTGGGGGGATCGAGCAGTACTTC

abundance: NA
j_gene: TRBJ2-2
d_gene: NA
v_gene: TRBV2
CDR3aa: CASSARTNTGELFF
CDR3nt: TGTGCCAGCAGTGCACGGACGAACACCGGGGAGCTGTTTTTT

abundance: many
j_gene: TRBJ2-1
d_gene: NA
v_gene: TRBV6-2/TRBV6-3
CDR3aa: CASSITPDSIPNYNEQFF
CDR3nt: TGTGCCAGCAGCATTACCCCCGACTCGATCCCGAACTACAATGAGCAGTTCTTC

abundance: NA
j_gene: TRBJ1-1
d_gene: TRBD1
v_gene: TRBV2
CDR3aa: CASSKDRGLSTEAFF
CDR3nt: TGTGCCAGCAGTAAGGACAGGGGGCTGAGCACTGAAGCTTTCTTT

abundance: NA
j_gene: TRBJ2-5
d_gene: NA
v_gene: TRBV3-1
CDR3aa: CASSQLQETQYF
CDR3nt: TGTGCCAGCAGCCAGCTCCAAGAGACCCAGTACTTC

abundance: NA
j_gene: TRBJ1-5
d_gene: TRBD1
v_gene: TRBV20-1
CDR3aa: CSATGQGTNQPQHF
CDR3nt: TGCAGTGCTACCGGACAGGGCACCAATCAGCCCCAGCATTTT

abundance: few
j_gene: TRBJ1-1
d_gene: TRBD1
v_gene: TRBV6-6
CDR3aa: CASRQGTGGRKGLIRTTEAFF
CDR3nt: TGTGCCAGCAGGCAAGGGACAGGGGGAAGGAAGGGTCTCATAAGGACAACTGAAGCTTTCTTT

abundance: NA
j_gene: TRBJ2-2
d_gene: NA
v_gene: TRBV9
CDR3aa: CASSVLGEETGELFF
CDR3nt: TGTGCCAGCAGCGTGCTGGGGGAGGAGACCGGGGAGCTGTTTTTT

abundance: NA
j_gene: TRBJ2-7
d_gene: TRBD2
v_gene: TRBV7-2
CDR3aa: CASRAGLALSYEQYF
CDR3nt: TGTGCCAGCAGAGCAGGACTAGCGCTTTCGTACGAGCAGTACTTC

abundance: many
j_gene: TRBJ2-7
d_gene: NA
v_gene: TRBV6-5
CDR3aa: CASSYSGQGYHEQYF
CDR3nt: TGTGCCAGCAGTTACTCAGGGCAGGGGTACCACGAGCAGTACTTC

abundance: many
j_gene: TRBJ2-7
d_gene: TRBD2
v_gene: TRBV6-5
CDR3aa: CASSYRTSGSEQYF
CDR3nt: TGTGCCAGCAGTTACCGGACTAGCGGGAGCGAGCAGTACTTC

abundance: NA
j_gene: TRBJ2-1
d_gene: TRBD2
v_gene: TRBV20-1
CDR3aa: CSAREKRLAGTDEQFF
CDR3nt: TGCAGTGCTAGAGAAAAAAGGCTAGCGGGAACCGATGAGCAGTTCTTC

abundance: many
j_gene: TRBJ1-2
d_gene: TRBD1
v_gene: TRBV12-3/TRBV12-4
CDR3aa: CASSLGQGYGYTF
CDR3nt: TGTGCCAGCAGCTTGGGACAGGGCTATGGCTACACCTTC

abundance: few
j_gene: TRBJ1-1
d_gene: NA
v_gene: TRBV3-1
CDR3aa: CASSPTPRQDTEAFF
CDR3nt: TGTGCCAGCAGCCCTACCCCTCGACAGGACACTGAAGCTTTCTTT

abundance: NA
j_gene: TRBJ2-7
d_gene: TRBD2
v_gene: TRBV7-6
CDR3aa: CASSLSGMAYEQYF
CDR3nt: TGTGCCAGCAGCTTGAGCGGGATGGCCTACGAGCAGTACTTC

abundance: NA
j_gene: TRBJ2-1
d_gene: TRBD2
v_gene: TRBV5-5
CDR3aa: CASSWTSNPYNEQFF
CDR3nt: TGTGCCAGCAGCTGGACTAGCAACCCCTACAATGAGCAGTTCTTC

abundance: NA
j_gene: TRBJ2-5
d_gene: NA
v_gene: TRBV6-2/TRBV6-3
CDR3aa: CASSYNIAGSQETQYF
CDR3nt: TGTGCCAGCAGTTACAATATTGCAGGGAGCCAAGAGACCCAGTACTTC

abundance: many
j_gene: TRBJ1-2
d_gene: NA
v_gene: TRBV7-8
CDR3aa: CASSLAEAYGYTF
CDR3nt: TGTGCCAGCAGCTTAGCGGAGGCATATGGCTACACCTTC

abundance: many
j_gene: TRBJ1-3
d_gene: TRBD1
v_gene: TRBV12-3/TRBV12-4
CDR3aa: CASSSRTGVGNTIYF
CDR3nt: TGTGCCAGCAGCAGTAGGACAGGGGTTGGAAACACCATATATTTT

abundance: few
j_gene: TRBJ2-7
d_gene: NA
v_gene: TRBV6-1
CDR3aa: CASSEAWRVSYEQYF
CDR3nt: TGTGCCAGCAGTGAAGCGTGGCGGGTGAGCTACGAGCAGTACTTC

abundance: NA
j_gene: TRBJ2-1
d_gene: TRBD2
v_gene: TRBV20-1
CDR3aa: CSATSGGAYNEQFF
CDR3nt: TGCAGTGCTACTAGCGGTGGCGCCTACAATGAGCAGTTCTTC

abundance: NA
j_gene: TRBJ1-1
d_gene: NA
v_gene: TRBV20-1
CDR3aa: CSAFHRNTEAFF
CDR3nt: TGCAGTGCCTTCCATAGGAACACTGAAGCTTTCTTT

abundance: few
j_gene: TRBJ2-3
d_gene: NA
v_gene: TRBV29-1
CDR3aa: CSVGAGTTFTDTQYF
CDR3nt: TGCAGCGTGGGGGCCGGGACAACTTTCACAGATACGCAGTATTTT

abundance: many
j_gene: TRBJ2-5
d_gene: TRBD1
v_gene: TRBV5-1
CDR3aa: CASSGDRTYQETQYF
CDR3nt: TGCGCCAGCAGCGGGGACAGGACGTACCAAGAGACCCAGTACTTC

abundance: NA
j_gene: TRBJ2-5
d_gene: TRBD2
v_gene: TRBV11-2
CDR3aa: CASSSSWSSGAGETQYF
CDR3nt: TGTGCCAGCAGCTCATCGTGGAGTAGCGGGGCGGGAGAGACCCAGTACTTC

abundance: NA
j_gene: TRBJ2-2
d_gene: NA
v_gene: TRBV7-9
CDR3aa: CASSLVSTATTGELFF
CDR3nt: TGTGCCAGCAGCTTAGTATCGACTGCTACCACCGGGGAGCTGTTTTTT

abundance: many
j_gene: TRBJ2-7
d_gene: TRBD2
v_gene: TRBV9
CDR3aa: CASSVAVERGSYEQYF
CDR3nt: TGTGCCAGCAGCGTAGCTGTGGAGCGGGGGTCCTACGAGCAGTACTTC

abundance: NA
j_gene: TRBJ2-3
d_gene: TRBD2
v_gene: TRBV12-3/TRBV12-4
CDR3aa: CASKPGTSTDTRYF
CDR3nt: TGTGCCAGCAAGCCGGGGACTAGCACAGATACGCGGTATTTT

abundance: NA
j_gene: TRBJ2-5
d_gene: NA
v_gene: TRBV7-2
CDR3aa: CASSFAGPRGGTQYF
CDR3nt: TGTGCCAGCAGCTTCGCGGGACCGAGGGGGGGGACCCAGTACTTC

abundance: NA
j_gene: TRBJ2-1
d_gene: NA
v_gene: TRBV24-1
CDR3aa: CATSDFSPSSYNEQFF
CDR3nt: TGTGCCACCAGTGATTTTTCCCCGAGCTCCTACAATGAGCAGTTCTTC

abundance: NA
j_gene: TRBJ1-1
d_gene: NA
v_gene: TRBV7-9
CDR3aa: CASSLSPNEAFF
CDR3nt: TGTGCCAGCAGCTTATCTCCCAATGAAGCTTTCTTT

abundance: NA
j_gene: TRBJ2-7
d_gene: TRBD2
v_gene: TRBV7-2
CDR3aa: CASSETSGRPYEQYF
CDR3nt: TGTGCCAGCAGCGAAACTAGCGGGAGGCCCTACGAGCAGTACTTC

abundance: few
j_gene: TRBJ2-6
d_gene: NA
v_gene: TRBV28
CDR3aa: CASSLPSGAGANVLTF
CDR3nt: TGTGCCAGCAGTCTACCTTCGGGGGCTGGGGCCAACGTCCTGACTTTC

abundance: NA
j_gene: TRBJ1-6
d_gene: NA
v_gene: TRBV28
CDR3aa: CASPDPLYNSPLHF
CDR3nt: TGTGCCAGCCCCGACCCTCTCTATAATTCACCCCTCCACTTT

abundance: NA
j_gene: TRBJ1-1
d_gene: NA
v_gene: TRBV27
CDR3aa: CASSDFKNTEAFF
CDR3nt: TGTGCCAGTTCGGATTTTAAGAACACTGAAGCTTTCTTT

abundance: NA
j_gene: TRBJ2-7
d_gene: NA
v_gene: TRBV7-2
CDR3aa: CASSGGGPYEQYF
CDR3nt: TGTGCCAGCAGTGGTGGGGGACCCTACGAGCAGTACTTC